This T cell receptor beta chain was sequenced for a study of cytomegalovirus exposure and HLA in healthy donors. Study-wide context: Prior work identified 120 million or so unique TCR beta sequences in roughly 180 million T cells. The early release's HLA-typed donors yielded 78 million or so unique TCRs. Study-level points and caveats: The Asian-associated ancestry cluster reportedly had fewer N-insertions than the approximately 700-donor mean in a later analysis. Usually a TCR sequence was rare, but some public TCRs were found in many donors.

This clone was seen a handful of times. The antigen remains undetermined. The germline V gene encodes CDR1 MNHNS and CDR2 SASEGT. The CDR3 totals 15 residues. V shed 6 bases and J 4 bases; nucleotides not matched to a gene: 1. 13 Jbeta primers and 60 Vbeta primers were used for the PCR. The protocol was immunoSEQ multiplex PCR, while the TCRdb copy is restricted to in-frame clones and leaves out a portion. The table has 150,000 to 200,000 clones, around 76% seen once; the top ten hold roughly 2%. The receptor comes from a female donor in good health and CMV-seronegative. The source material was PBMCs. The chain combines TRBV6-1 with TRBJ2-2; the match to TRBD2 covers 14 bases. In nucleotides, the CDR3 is TGTGCCAGCAGGGGACTAGCGGGGGCCACCGGGGAGCTGTTTTTT. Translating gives CASRGLAGATGELFF.